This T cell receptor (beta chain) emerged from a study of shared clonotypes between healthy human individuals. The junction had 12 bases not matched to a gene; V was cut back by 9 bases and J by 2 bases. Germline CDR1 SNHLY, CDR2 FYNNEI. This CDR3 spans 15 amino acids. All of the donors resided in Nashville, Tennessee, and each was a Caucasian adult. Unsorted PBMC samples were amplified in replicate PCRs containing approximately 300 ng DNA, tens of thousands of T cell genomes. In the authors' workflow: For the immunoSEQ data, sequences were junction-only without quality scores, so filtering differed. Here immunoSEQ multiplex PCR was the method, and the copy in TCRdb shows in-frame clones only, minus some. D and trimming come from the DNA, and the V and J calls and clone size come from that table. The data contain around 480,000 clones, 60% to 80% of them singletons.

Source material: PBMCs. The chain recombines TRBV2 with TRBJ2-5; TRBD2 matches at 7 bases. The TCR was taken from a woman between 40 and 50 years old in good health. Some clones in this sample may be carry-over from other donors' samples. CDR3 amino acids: CASSPFTSVQETQYF. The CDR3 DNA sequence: TGTGCCAGTTCGCCCTTTACTAGCGTGCAAGAGACCCAGTACTTC.